This T cell receptor beta chain was recovered during a study of T cell responses to AZD1222 COVID-19 vaccine. Study-wide findings and caveats: The study found vaccine-associated CD4 TCRs spanning spike, dominant at 160-218 and 743-854.

V was clipped by 5 bases and J by 5 bases, with 23 bases between them. The CDR3 spans 16 residues. The germline gives CDR1 SGHRS, CDR2 YFSETQ. As for this clone: Its target is not known.

The repertoire was sequenced with immunoSEQ multiplex PCR; TCRdb's copy has only in-frame clones and lacks some. The repertoire holds 150,000 or so clones, about 90% seen once, with roughly 4% in the top ten. The material was peripheral blood, obtained 28 days after the second dose of the MenACWY control vaccine. This clonotype was obtained from an adult who received the MenACWY meningococcal vaccine as a control. This chain links TRBV5-1 with TRBJ2-7, with D perhaps TRBD1 or TRBD2 (5 bases each). CDR3 amino acids: CASSSNYAGTRDEQYF. The CDR3 DNA reads TGCGCCAGCAGTTCTAACTACGCCGGGACCAGAGACGAGCAGTACTTC.